Presented here are 15 T cell receptor beta chains from one specimen sequenced in a study of shared clonotypes between healthy human individuals. The assay was immunoSEQ multiplex PCR, and TCRdb's table has in-frame clones only and misses some. The table shows around 2,000,000 clones, with over 85% occurring only once. The sample was naive CD4+ T cells sorted from blood. Indicated subset: CD45RA+ positively selected. These receptors were taken from a man between 18 and 35 years old in good health.

As to this clone: Other DNA sequences in this specimen translate into the identical CDR3. The rearrangement uses TRBV6-1 and TRBJ1-5; D gene unclear. The germline gives CDR1 MNHNS, CDR2 SASEGT. The CDR3 covers 13 residues. Deletions cut 4 bases from V and 2 bases from J, with 6 bases between. CDR3 sequence reads: CASSAGGNQPQHF. The CDR3 DNA is TGTGCCAGCAGTGCCGGGGGCAATCAGCCCCAGCATTTT.

The CDR3 sequence is CATINRTGSHGELFF. DNA for the CDR3: TGTGCCACAATCAATAGGACCGGGAGTCACGGGGAGCTGTTTTTT. This chain links TRBV10-3 with TRBJ2-2; D may be TRBD2 (6 bases). Germline V gene lookup returns CDR1 ENHRY and CDR2 SYGVKD. The CDR3 sequence is 15 residues long. V lost 10 bases, J lost 7 bases, and 22 bases lay in between.

For this clone: The sample holds other DNA sequences that translate to the same CDR3. V and J are TRBV7-2 and TRBJ1-4; D not resolved. V gave up 2 bases and J gave up 5 bases, with 6 bases separating them. The CDR3 covers 13 residues. Germline lookup yields CDR1 SGHTA and CDR2 FQGNSA. The CDR3 coding sequence is TGTGCCAGCAGCTTAATCGGGAATGAAAAACTGTTTTTT. It translates to CASSLIGNEKLFF.

This chain connects TRBV6-5 to TRBJ2-2; unclear D gene. Germline values: CDR1 MNHEY, CDR2 SVGAGI. CDR3 size: 11 residues. V lost 10 bases, J lost 5 bases, and 8 bases lay in between. The CDR3 is CATSRTGELFF. The CDR3 region has the DNA TGTGCCACATCGCGGACCGGGGAGCTGTTTTTT.

The CDR3 loop reads CASSGLLSYNEQFF. The CDR3 DNA follows: TGTGCCAGCAGCGGCCTTTTGTCCTACAATGAGCAGTTCTTC. This rearrangement joins TRBV9 to TRBJ2-1, with D uncertain. The V end was cut by 3 bases, the J end by 1 base, with 8 bases between. The CDR3 is made up of 14 amino acids. Germline loops: CDR1 SGDLS, CDR2 YYNGEE.

V gene TRBV30 combines with J gene TRBJ1-5; D perhaps matches TRBD1 (6 bases). CDR1 GTSNPN and CDR2 SVGIG come from the germline V gene (reference sequence). The CDR3 has 15 amino acids. V was trimmed by 2 bases and J by 3 bases, leaving 14 bases between them. CDR3 sequence: CAWSNQGRNNQPQHF. CDR3 in DNA: TGTGCCTGGAGTAATCAGGGGAGGAACAATCAGCCCCAGCATTTT.

Here the CDR3 reads CASSKRAGTSEAFF. The CDR3 DNA reads TGTGCCAGCAGCAAACGGGCGGGGACTTCTGAAGCTTTCTTT. The chain carries TRBV11-3 and TRBJ1-1; D is perhaps TRBD1 (5 bases). V dropped 5 bases and J dropped 6 bases, with 16 bases sitting between them. The CDR3 runs to 14 residues. Germline CDR1 and CDR2: SGHNT and YENEEA. The complete variable domain, with remaining parts taken from reference TRBV11-3 and TRBJ1-1, reads EAGVVQSPRYKIIEKKQPVAFWCNPISGHNTLYWYLQNLGQGPELLIRYENEEAVDDSQLPKDRFSAERLKGVDSTLKIQPAELGDSAVYLCASSKRAGTSEAFFGQGTRLTVV.

The chain combines TRBV10-3 with TRBJ2-7; D possibly corresponds to TRBD2 (7 bases). The CDR3 runs to 14 residues. The germline V gene has CDR1 ENHRY and CDR2 SYGVKD. The germline V and J ends were trimmed by 5 bases and 5 bases, with 16 bases remaining between them. CDR3 DNA sequence: TGTGCCATCAGTCCCCTAGGGGGAGGGAACGAGCAGTACTTC. Protein sequence: CAISPLGGGNEQYF.

The chain employs TRBV10-3 and TRBJ2-6; tentative D call: TRBD1 (6 bases). Germline lookup yields CDR1 ENHRY and CDR2 SYGVKD. Trimming pared 2 bases from V and 0 bases from J, leaving 8 bases between. The CDR3 runs 16 residues. The CDR3 DNA is TGTGCCATCAGTGAGGACAGGCGCTCTGGGGCCAACGTCCTGACTTTC. Amino acid sequence: CAISEDRRSGANVLTF.

This clone was seen once. This rearrangement joins TRBV10-3 to TRBJ2-7; D possibly corresponds to TRBD1 (6 bases). The CDR3 is made up of 14 amino acids. Germline CDR1 reads ENHRY; CDR2 reads SYGVKD. The germline V and J ends were trimmed by 4 bases and 0 bases, with 10 bases remaining between them. CDR3 nucleotides: TGTGCCATCAGTGCGGAGGACAGCTCCTACGAGCAGTACTTC. This encodes CAISAEDSSYEQYF.

The J gene is TRBJ1-2, the V gene TRBV18; D unresolved. Trimming removed 5 bases from V and 8 bases from J, with 18 bases in between. The CDR3 is 14 amino acids. The germline gives CDR1 KGHSH, CDR2 LQKENI. CDR3 sequence: CASSTGAENLGYTF. Written as DNA, the CDR3 is TGTGCCAGCTCAACCGGCGCGGAGAATCTCGGCTACACCTTC.

Here the CDR3 reads CASSAQVNTGELFF. The CDR3 nucleotides read TGTGCCAGCAGTGCACAGGTCAACACCGGGGAGCTGTTTTTT. The chain carries TRBV2 and TRBJ2-2; a weak D match, TRBD1 (5 bases). Trimming pared 4 bases from V and 2 bases from J, leaving 8 bases between. This CDR3 spans 14 amino acids. Germline V gene lookup returns CDR1 SNHLY and CDR2 FYNNEI.

J is TRBJ2-1 and V is TRBV7-2, with D possibly matching TRBD2 (5 bases). Germline V CDR1 and CDR2: SGHTA, FQGNSA. Trimming cost V 2 bases and J 4 bases, with 18 bases left between them. The CDR3 length is 17 residues. The CDR3, as DNA: TGTGCCAGCAGCTTATTAACTACCGGGAAAATGTACAATGAGCAGTTCTTC. Amino acid sequence: CASSLLTTGKMYNEQFF.

DNA of the CDR3: TGTGCCAGCAGTTGGTCCCGACAGCCTAGCACAGATACGCAGTATTTT. The encoded protein is CASSWSRQPSTDTQYF. V usage is TRBV27 and J usage is TRBJ2-3; the D gene is possibly TRBD1 (5 bases). V lost 4 bases and J 0 bases, leaving 14 bases between the germline ends. There are 16 residues in the CDR3. CDR1 is MNHEY, CDR2 SMNVEV, per germline (reference sequence).

This chain connects TRBV25-1 to TRBJ2-7; D gene ambiguous. This CDR3 is 12 amino acids long. CDR1 is MGHDK and CDR2 is SYGVNS in the germline V gene. Trimming cost V 0 bases and J 9 bases, with 9 bases left between them. CDR3 sequence (DNA): TGTGCCAGCAGTGAATATACCCGCGGGCAGTACTTC. Its protein product is CASSEYTRGQYF.